Included here is one TCR beta chain sequence, with context. This record belongs to a study of blood T cell repertoires in COVID-19. This CDR3 has 14 amino acids. The V gene end was trimmed by 7 bases and the J gene end by 5 bases; junction bases not matched to a gene: 8. Germline V gene sequence: CDR1 MNHEY, CDR2 SVGAGI. Assay used: immunoSEQ multiplex PCR; TCRdb lists only in-frame clones, some missing. The profile shows tens of thousands of clones, more than 70% of them singletons. The TCR originated in a woman older than 75 with acute or convalescent COVID-19. Sample: peripheral blood. V usage is TRBV6-5 and J usage is TRBJ1-2; TRBD1 aligns across 9 bases. In nucleotides, the CDR3 is TGTGCCAGCACCAAAACCGGGACAGGGTATGGCTACACCTTC. This translates into CASTKTGTGYGYTF.